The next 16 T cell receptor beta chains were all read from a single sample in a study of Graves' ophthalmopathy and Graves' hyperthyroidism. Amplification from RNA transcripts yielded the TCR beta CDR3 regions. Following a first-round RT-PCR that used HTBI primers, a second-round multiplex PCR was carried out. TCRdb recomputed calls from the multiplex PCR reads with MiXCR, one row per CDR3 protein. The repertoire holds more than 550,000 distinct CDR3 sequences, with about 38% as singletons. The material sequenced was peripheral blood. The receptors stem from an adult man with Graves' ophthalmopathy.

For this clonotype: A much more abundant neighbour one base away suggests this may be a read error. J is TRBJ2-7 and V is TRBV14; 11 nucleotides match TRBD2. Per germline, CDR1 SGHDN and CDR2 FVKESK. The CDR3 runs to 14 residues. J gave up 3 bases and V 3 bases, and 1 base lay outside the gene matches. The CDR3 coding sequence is TGTGCCAGCAGCCAGACTAGCGGGGTCTACGAGCAGTACTTC. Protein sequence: CASSQTSGVYEQYF. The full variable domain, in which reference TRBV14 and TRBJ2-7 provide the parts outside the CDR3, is EAGVTQFPSHSVIEKGQTVTLRCDPISGHDNLYWYRRVMGKEIKFLLHFVKESKQDESGMPNNRFLAERTGGTYSTLKVQPAELEDSGVYFCASSQTSGVYEQYFGPGTRLTVT.

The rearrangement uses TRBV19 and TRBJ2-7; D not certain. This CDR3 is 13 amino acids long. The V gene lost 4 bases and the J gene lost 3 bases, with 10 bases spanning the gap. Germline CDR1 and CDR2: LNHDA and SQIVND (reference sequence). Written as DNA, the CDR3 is TGTGCCAGTAGTAGTGGTCTGAACTACGAGCAGTACTTC. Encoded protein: CASSSGLNYEQYF.

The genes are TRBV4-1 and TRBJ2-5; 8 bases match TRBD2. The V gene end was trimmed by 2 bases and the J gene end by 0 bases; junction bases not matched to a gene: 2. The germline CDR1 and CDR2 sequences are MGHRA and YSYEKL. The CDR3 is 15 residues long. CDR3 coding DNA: TGCGCCAGCAGCCAATTTAGCGGGGACCAAGAGACCCAGTACTTC. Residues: CASSQFSGDQETQYF.

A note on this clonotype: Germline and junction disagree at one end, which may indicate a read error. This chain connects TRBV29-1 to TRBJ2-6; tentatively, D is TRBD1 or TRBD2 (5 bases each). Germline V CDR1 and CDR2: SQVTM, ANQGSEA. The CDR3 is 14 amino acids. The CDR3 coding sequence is TGCAGCGTTGAGGAGGTCACTGGGGCCAACGTCCTGACCTTC. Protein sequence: CSVEEVTGANVLTF.

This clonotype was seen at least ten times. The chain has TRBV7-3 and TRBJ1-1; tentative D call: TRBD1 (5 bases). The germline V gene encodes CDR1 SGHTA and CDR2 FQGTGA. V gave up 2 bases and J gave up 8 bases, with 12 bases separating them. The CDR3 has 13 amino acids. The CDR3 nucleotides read TGTGCCAGCAGCTTACATCCCCAGGGAGAAGCTTTCTTT. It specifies CASSLHPQGEAFF.

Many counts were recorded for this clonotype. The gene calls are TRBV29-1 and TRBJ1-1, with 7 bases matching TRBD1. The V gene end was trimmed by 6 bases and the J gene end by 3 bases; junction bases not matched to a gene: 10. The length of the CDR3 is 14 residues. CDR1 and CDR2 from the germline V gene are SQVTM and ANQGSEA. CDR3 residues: CSVALIRGDTEAFF. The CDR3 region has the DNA TGCAGCGTCGCCCTCATCAGGGGGGACACTGAAGCTTTCTTT. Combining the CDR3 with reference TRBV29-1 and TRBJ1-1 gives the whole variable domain SAVISQKPSRDICQRGTSLTIQCQVDSQVTMMFWYRQQPGQSLTLIATANQGSEATYESGFVIDKFPISRPNLTFSTLTVSNMSPEDSSIYLCSVALIRGDTEAFFGQGTRLTVV.

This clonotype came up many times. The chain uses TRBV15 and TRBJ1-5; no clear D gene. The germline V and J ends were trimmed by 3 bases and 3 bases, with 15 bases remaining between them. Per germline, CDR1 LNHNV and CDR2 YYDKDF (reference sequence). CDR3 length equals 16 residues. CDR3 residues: CATSSVRGATNQPQHF. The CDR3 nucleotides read TGTGCCACCAGCAGCGTGCGTGGAGCCACCAATCAGCCCCAGCATTTT.

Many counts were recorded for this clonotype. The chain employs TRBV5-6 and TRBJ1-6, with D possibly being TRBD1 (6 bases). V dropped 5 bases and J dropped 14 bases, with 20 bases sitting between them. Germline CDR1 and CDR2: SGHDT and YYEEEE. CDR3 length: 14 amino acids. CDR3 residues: CASRSTGGRLTLHF. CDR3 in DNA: TGTGCCAGCAGGTCGACAGGCGGACGGTTGACCCTCCACTTT.

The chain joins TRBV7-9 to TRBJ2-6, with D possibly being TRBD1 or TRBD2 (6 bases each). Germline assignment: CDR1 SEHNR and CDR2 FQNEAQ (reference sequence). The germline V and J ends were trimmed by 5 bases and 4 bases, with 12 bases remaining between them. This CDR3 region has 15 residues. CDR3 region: CASSPMGGGANVLTF. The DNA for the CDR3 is TGTGCCAGCAGCCCGATGGGGGGCGGGGCCAACGTCCTGACTTTC.

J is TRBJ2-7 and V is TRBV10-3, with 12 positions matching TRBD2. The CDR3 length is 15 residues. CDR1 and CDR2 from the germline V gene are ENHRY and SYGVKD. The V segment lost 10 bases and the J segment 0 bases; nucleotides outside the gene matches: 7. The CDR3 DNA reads TGTGCCAGCACCGGACTAGCGGGGACCTCCTACGAGCAGTACTTC. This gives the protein CASTGLAGTSYEQYF.

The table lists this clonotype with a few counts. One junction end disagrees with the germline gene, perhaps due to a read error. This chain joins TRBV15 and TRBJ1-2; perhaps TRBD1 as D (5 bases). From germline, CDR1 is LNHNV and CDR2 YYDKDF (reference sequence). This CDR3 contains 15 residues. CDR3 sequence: CASSQVPREGYGYTF. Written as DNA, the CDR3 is TGTGCCAGCAGCCAAGTTCCCAGGGAAGGATATGGCTACACCTTC.

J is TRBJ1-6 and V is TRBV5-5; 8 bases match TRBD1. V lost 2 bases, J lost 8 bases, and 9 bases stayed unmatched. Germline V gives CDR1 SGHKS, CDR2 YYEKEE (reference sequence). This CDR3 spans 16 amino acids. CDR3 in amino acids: CASSFLTGQADSPLHF. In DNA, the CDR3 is TGTGCCAGCAGCTTTCTTACGGGACAGGCGGATTCACCCCTCCACTTT.

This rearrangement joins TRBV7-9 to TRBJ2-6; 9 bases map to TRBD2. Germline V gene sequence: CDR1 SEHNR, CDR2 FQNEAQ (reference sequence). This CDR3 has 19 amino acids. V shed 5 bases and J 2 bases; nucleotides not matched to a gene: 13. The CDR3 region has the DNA TGTGCCAGCAGCCCCGCGGGGATTAGCGGGGGACCTGGGGCCAACGTCCTGACTTTC. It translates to CASSPAGISGGPGANVLTF.

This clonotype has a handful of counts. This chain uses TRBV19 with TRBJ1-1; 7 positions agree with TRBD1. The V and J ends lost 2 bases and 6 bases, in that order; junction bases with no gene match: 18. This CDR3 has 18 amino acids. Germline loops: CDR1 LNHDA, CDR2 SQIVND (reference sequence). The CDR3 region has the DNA TGTGCCAGTAGTATACGCTTACAGGGGTGGGGTCCTGCCTCTGAAGCTTTCTTT. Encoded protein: CASSIRLQGWGPASEAFF. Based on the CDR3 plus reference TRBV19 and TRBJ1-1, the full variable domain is DGGITQSPKYLFRKEGQNVTLSCEQNLNHDAMYWYRQDPGQGLRLIYYSQIVNDFQKGDIAEGYSVSREKKESFPLTVTSAQKNPTAFYLCASSIRLQGWGPASEAFFGQGTRLTVV.

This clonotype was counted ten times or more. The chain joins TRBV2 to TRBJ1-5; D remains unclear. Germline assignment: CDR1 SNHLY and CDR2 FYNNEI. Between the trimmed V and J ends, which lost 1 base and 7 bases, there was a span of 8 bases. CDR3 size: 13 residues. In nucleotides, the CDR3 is TGTGCCAGCAGTGAAGATTGGTGGCAGCCCCAGCATTTT. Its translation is CASSEDWWQPQHF.

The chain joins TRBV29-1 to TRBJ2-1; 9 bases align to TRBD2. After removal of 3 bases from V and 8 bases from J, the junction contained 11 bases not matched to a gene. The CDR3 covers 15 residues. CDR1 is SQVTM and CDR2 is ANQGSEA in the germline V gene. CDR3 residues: CSVDARDSGRHEQFF. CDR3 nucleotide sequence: TGCAGCGTTGACGCTAGAGATAGCGGGAGACATGAGCAGTTCTTC.